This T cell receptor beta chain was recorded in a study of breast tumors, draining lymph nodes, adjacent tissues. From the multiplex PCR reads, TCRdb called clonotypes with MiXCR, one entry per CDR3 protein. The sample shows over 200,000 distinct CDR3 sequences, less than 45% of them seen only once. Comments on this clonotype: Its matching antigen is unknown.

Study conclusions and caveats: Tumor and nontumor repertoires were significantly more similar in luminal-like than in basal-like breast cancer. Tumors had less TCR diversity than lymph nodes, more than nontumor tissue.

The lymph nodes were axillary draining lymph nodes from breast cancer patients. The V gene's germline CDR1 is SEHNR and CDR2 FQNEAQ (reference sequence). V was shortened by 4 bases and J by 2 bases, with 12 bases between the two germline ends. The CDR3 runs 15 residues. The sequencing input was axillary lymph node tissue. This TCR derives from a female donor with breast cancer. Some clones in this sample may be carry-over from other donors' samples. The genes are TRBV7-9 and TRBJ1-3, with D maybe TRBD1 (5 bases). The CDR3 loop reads CASSSAQGAGNTIYF. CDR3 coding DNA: TGTGCCAGCAGCTCCGCCCAGGGAGCTGGAAACACCATATATTTT.